This passage covers 32 T cell receptor beta chains from one sample sequenced in a study of cytotoxic CD8 clonotypes in ibrutinib-treated CLL. Assay used: immunoSEQ multiplex PCR; TCRdb lists only in-frame clones, some missing. This sample has 100,000 to 150,000 clones, with roughly 85% found just once. The sequencing used PBMCs, collected after 24 months of ibrutinib treatment. These TCRs come from a human donor with chronic lymphocytic leukemia.

This chain joins TRBV4-1 and TRBJ1-2; D perhaps matches TRBD1 (6 bases). The CDR3 loop spans 15 amino acids. Germline assignment: CDR1 MGHRA and CDR2 YSYEKL. The germline V and J ends were trimmed by 2 bases and 4 bases, with 14 bases remaining between them. Here the CDR3 DNA reads TGCGCCAGCAGCCAACCAGGGGTAATAGGCTATGGCTACACCTTC. Residues: CASSQPGVIGYGYTF.

This sequence joins TRBV29-1 and TRBJ2-3; 9 nucleotides match TRBD2. The germline V gene encodes CDR1 SQVTM and CDR2 ANQGSEA. The CDR3 is 13 amino acids. The V segment lost 6 bases and the J segment 5 bases; nucleotides outside the gene matches: 6. The CDR3 spells CSVGRGGVDTQYF. CDR3 coding DNA: TGCAGCGTCGGGCGGGGGGGCGTAGATACGCAGTATTTT.

The rearrangement uses TRBV5-4 and TRBJ1-2; the match to TRBD1 covers 8 bases. V gave up 2 bases and J gave up 2 bases; unmatched junction bases: 5. The germline V gene has CDR1 SGHNT and CDR2 YYREEE (reference sequence). The length of the CDR3 is 15 residues. The CDR3 nucleotides are TGTGCCAGCAGCTTAATCACAGGGGGGAACTATGGCTACACCTTC. It is translated as CASSLITGGNYGYTF.

V is TRBV7-2 and J is TRBJ2-7; 8 nucleotides agree with TRBD1. The CDR3 has 14 amino acids. The V and J ends lost 5 bases and 6 bases, in that order; junction bases with no gene match: 9. From germline, CDR1 is SGHTA and CDR2 FQGNSA. CDR3 nucleotides: TGTGCCAGCAGCCGAATGACAGGGGTGGCCGAGCAGTACTTC. This gives the protein CASSRMTGVAEQYF.

The rearrangement uses TRBV4-2 and TRBJ2-1, with 11 bases fitting TRBD2. CDR3 size: 16 residues. The ends lost 4 bases at V and 4 bases at J; junction bases unmatched: 6. Germline-derived CDR1 and CDR2 are LGHNA and YNFKEQ. The CDR3 nucleotides read TGTGCCAGCAGCCCGAGGGGGACTAGCGGATACAATGAGCAGTTCTTC. It specifies CASSPRGTSGYNEQFF.

V usage is TRBV28 and J usage is TRBJ2-5, with 8 nucleotides matching TRBD1. The CDR3 contains 15 residues. CDR1 MDHEN and CDR2 SYDVKM come from the germline V gene. J was trimmed by 2 bases and V by 5 bases; bases with no gene match: 7. CDR3 region: CASSTRTGPQETQYF. DNA of the CDR3: TGTGCCAGCAGTACACGGACAGGGCCTCAAGAGACCCAGTACTTC.

V usage is TRBV27 and J usage is TRBJ2-1, with 7 bases identical to TRBD2. V lost 4 bases, J lost 10 bases, and 7 bases stayed unmatched. The germline V gene has CDR1 MNHEY and CDR2 SMNVEV (reference sequence). There are 13 residues in the CDR3. The chain's CDR3 is CASSSAGEREQFF. CDR3 DNA sequence: TGTGCCAGCAGTTCCGCGGGAGAACGCGAGCAGTTCTTC.

This clone was counted once. V usage is TRBV7-8 and J usage is TRBJ2-1; D ambiguous. V was shortened by 8 bases and J by 4 bases, with 12 bases between the two germline ends. Germline CDR1 reads SGHVS; CDR2 reads FQNEAQ. This CDR3 has 13 residues. The CDR3 region has the DNA TGTGCCAGCGGCCTTGTTTGGTACAATGAGCAGTTCTTC. Residues: CASGLVWYNEQFF.

V usage is TRBV19 and J usage is TRBJ1-5, with 9 positions matching TRBD1. The CDR3 is 16 residues long. From germline, CDR1 is LNHDA and CDR2 SQIVND (reference sequence). V shed 8 bases and J 0 bases; nucleotides not matched to a gene: 8. CDR3 nucleotides: TGTGCCAGTCGTACAGGGGGCCCTTATAGCAATCAGCCCCAGCATTTT. This translates into CASRTGGPYSNQPQHF.

The chain has TRBV4-1 and TRBJ2-5; 9 nucleotides align to TRBD2. Germline V gives CDR1 MGHRA, CDR2 YSYEKL. Unmatched junction bases numbered 5, after V lost 1 base and J lost 5 bases. The CDR3 loop spans 15 amino acids. For the CDR3, the DNA is TGCGCCAGCAGCCAAGGAGATAGCGGGGGTGAGACCCAGTACTTC. It codes for CASSQGDSGGETQYF.

This clone is a singleton in its sample. The chain has TRBV14 and TRBJ1-4, with TRBD1 identical over 9 bases. This CDR3 spans 15 amino acids. Germline V gives CDR1 SGHDN, CDR2 FVKESK. V shed 1 base, J shed 6 bases, and the junction held 3 bases outside the gene matches. CDR3 sequence reads: CASSQGDRGDEKLFF. In DNA, the CDR3 is TGTGCCAGCAGCCAAGGTGACAGGGGGGATGAAAAACTGTTTTTT.

V gene TRBV2 combines with J gene TRBJ2-7; 9 bases align to TRBD1. Germline V gene sequence: CDR1 SNHLY, CDR2 FYNNEI. The CDR3 covers 14 residues. Losses at the gene ends were 1 base for V and 6 bases for J; bases not matched to a gene: 4. The CDR3 DNA is TGTGCCAGCAGTGAAGGGGACAGGGTACGCGAGCAGTACTTC. Amino acid sequence: CASSEGDRVREQYF.

The rearrangement joins TRBV7-8 to TRBJ2-3; 7 bases match TRBD2. The CDR3 is 16 amino acids. Germline V gene lookup returns CDR1 SGHVS and CDR2 FQNEAQ. V lost 0 bases, J lost 4 bases, and 7 bases stayed unmatched. The CDR3 DNA sequence: TGTGCCAGCAGCTTAGCGAGACTAGCAGCTTCAGATACGCAGTATTTT. Its translation: CASSLARLAASDTQYF. Together with reference TRBV7-8 and TRBJ2-3, the CDR3 gives the full variable domain: GAGVSQSPRYKVAKRGQDVALRCDPISGHVSLFWYQQALGQGPEFLTYFQNEAQLDKSGLPSDRFFAERPEGSVSTLKIQRTQQEDSAVYLCASSLARLAASDTQYFGPGTRLTVL.

The genes are TRBV11-2 and TRBJ2-7; 8 bases align to TRBD2. CDR3 size: 15 residues. V dropped 5 bases and J dropped 3; count of bases not matched to a gene: 9. Germline V gene data show CDR1 as SGHAT and CDR2 as FQNNGV. The CDR3 sequence: CASSPIAGKGYEQYF. Written as DNA, the CDR3 is TGTGCCAGCAGCCCCATAGCGGGAAAAGGCTACGAGCAGTACTTC. Filled out from reference TRBV11-2 and TRBJ2-7, the complete variable domain reads EAGVAQSPRYKIIEKRQSVAFWCNPISGHATLYWYQQILGQGPKLLIQFQNNGVVDDSQLPKDRFSAERLKGVDSTLKIQPAKLEDSAVYLCASSPIAGKGYEQYFGPGTRLTVT.

The genes are TRBV7-2 and TRBJ2-7, with TRBD2 as a possible D gene (6 bases). The CDR3 covers 14 residues. The ends were cut back, 2 bases at V and 10 bases at J, with 18 bases in the middle. The germline gives CDR1 SGHTA, CDR2 FQGNSA. The CDR3 region is CASSLSIGGGGQYF. CDR3 DNA sequence: TGTGCCAGCAGCTTATCAATCGGGGGAGGAGGCCAGTACTTC.

This sequence joins TRBV7-9 and TRBJ1-2; D gene uncertain. V shed 2 bases and J shed 8 bases, with 15 bases lying between them. The CDR3 spans 14 residues. Germline V gene data show CDR1 as SEHNR and CDR2 as FQNEAQ (reference sequence). The CDR3 nucleotides read TGTGCCAGCAGCTTAACAACAACCCCCGGGGGCTACACCTTC. It codes for CASSLTTTPGGYTF.

This clone occurred once. The V gene is TRBV7-9, the J gene TRBJ2-1; 9 nucleotides line up with TRBD2. Unmatched junction bases numbered 6, after V lost 3 bases and J lost 6 bases. The germline CDR1 and CDR2 sequences are SEHNR and FQNEAQ (reference sequence). This CDR3 spans 15 amino acids. CDR3 protein: CASSFASGMPNEQFF. The CDR3 region has the DNA TGTGCCAGCAGCTTCGCTAGCGGGATGCCCAATGAGCAGTTCTTC.

This clone was seen a handful of times. The chain employs TRBV5-1 and TRBJ2-4; D is possibly TRBD1 (6 bases). Per germline, CDR1 SGHRS and CDR2 YFSETQ. This CDR3 is 17 amino acids long. V was clipped by 0 bases and J by 0 bases, with 13 bases between them. The CDR3 sequence is CASSLGTALLAKNIQYF. In nucleotides, the CDR3 is TGCGCCAGCAGCTTGGGGACAGCTTTACTAGCCAAAAACATTCAGTACTTC.

CDR3 nucleotides: TGTGCCAGCAGCTCCGGGAAACGGAGCGGCTACACCTTC. Protein product: CASSSGKRSGYTF. V usage is TRBV5-6 and J usage is TRBJ1-2; D ambiguous. V was clipped by 3 bases and J by 8 bases, with 14 bases between them. Germline V lookup: CDR1 SGHDT, CDR2 YYEEEE. The CDR3 runs to 13 residues.

V and J are TRBV7-9 and TRBJ2-1; 13 nucleotides agree with TRBD2. CDR1 and CDR2 (germline): SEHNR, FQNEAQ (reference sequence). The CDR3 contains 18 residues. Germline trimming cut 5 bases from V and 9 bases from J; bases unmatched to any gene: 16. The CDR3 DNA sequence: TGTGCCAGCAGCCCACTGGGACTAGCGGGACTGGAGTCCATTGAGCAGTTCTTC. It yields the protein CASSPLGLAGLESIEQFF.

V and J are TRBV2 and TRBJ2-7, with D tentatively TRBD2 (5 bases). The length of the CDR3 is 16 residues. The ends were cut back, 2 bases at V and 3 bases at J, with 17 bases in the middle. Germline CDR1 is SNHLY and CDR2 is FYNNEI. CDR3 sequence reads: CASSEKGDKGRYEQYF. CDR3 DNA sequence: TGTGCCAGCAGTGAAAAGGGAGACAAGGGCCGCTACGAGCAGTACTTC.

This sequence joins TRBV28 and TRBJ2-6; D remains unclear. The CDR3 covers 17 residues. Germline-derived CDR1 and CDR2 are MDHEN and SYDVKM. Trimming removed 6 bases from V and 2 bases from J, with 17 bases in between. CDR3 DNA sequence: TGTGCCAGCAGCACCTACTCCAGGCCCACTGGGGCCAACGTCCTGACTTTC. The encoded protein is CASSTYSRPTGANVLTF.

The chain is built from TRBV5-1 and TRBJ2-1; 10 nucleotides line up with TRBD2. The junction had 5 bases not matched to a gene; V was cut back by 0 bases and J by 8 bases. Per germline, CDR1 SGHRS and CDR2 YFSETQ. The CDR3 spans 15 residues. CDR3 nucleotide sequence: TGCGCCAGCAGCTTGGATACTAGCGGGGTTGATGAGCAGTTCTTC. The encoded protein is CASSLDTSGVDEQFF.

The chain is built from TRBV11-3 and TRBJ2-3, with 9 nucleotides matching TRBD1. The CDR3 extends over 13 amino acids. Germline V lookup: CDR1 SGHNT, CDR2 YENEEA. The V segment lost 6 bases and the J segment 12 bases; nucleotides outside the gene matches: 10. CDR3 residues: CASRSERDRVQYF. CDR3 nucleotide sequence: TGTGCCAGCAGAAGCGAACGGGACAGGGTTCAGTATTTT.

CDR3 in amino acids: CASSSRDRGNNEQFF. The CDR3 DNA sequence: TGTGCCAGCAGTTCCCGGGACAGGGGCAACAATGAGCAGTTCTTC. V is TRBV6-6 and J is TRBJ2-1; 10 bases are a match to TRBD1. This CDR3 is built from 15 residues. V was pared by 4 bases and J by 5 bases, with 5 bases of the junction left unmatched. CDR1 and CDR2 from the germline V gene are MNHNY and SVGAGI (reference sequence).

The rearrangement links TRBV19 to TRBJ2-7; TRBD2 agrees at 9 bases. The CDR3 covers 16 residues. Germline V gene data show CDR1 as LNHDA and CDR2 as SQIVND (reference sequence). V shed 4 bases and J 1 base; nucleotides not matched to a gene: 8. The CDR3 coding sequence is TGTGCCAGTAGTACGGGGTTTAGCGGGAGATCCTACGAGCAGTACTTC. Translated, it gives CASSTGFSGRSYEQYF.

This clone has a handful of counts. The rearrangement joins TRBV4-1 to TRBJ1-6; D gene ambiguous. This CDR3 is built from 13 residues. V was cut by 0 bases and J by 7 bases, with 4 bases left in between. Germline assignment: CDR1 MGHRA and CDR2 YSYEKL. This chain's CDR3 is CASSQESNSPLHF. As DNA, the CDR3 is TGCGCCAGCAGCCAAGAGAGCAATTCACCCCTCCACTTT.

The chain has TRBV7-3 and TRBJ2-2; tentative D call: TRBD1 (6 bases). The germline CDR1 and CDR2 sequences are SGHTA and FQGTGA. CDR3 length equals 16 residues. V gave up 5 bases and J gave up 0 bases, with 13 bases separating them. CDR3 coding DNA: TGTGCCAGCAGCCCCAGGGGCACCGCGAACACCGGGGAGCTGTTTTTT. Translation gives CASSPRGTANTGELFF. Full variable domain (rest looked up from reference TRBV7-3 and TRBJ2-2): GAGVSQTPSNKVTEKGKYVELRCDPISGHTALYWYRQSLGQGPEFLIYFQGTGAADDSGLPNDRFFAVRPEGSVSTLKIQRTERGDSAVYLCASSPRGTANTGELFFGEGSRLTVL.

This clone was observed once. The chain couples TRBV5-4 to TRBJ2-3, with TRBD2 matching over 9 bases. The CDR3 runs 16 residues. Germline V gene data show CDR1 as SGHNT and CDR2 as YYREEE (reference sequence). Losses at the gene ends were 0 bases for V and 4 bases for J; bases not matched to a gene: 6. CDR3 sequence (DNA): TGTGCCAGCAGCTTGGCCGGAGCGGGGGGAGCAGATACGCAGTATTTT. Residues: CASSLAGAGGADTQYF.

The chain is built from TRBV11-3 and TRBJ2-1; 8 bases match TRBD1. This CDR3 region has 14 residues. From germline, CDR1 is SGHNT and CDR2 YENEEA. V was pared by 5 bases and J by 6 bases, with 6 bases of the junction left unmatched. The CDR3 protein is CASSPTGDRNEQFF. The DNA for the CDR3 is TGTGCCAGCAGCCCGACAGGGGATCGCAATGAGCAGTTCTTC.

This chain uses TRBV10-1 with TRBJ1-5; D is ambiguous. Germline V gene data show CDR1 as WNHNN and CDR2 as SYGVQD (reference sequence). This CDR3 has 14 residues. V shed 3 bases and J shed 4 bases, with 10 bases lying between them. The CDR3 DNA reads as TGCGCCAGCAGTGACCGGCGGCCAAATCAGCCCCAGCATTTT. It specifies CASSDRRPNQPQHF.

This chain joins TRBV5-1 and TRBJ2-7; D may correspond to TRBD1 or TRBD2 (6 bases each). Germline CDR1 SGHRS, CDR2 YFSETQ. V was clipped by 4 bases and J by 5 bases, with 16 bases between them. The CDR3 sequence is 14 residues long. CDR3 DNA: TGCGCCAGCAGCCCGGGGGCGACTCGGAACGAGCAGTACTTC. The encoded protein is CASSPGATRNEQYF.